Listed here are 17 T cell receptor beta chains from one sample, sequenced in a study of metastatic and nonmetastatic thyroid tumors. No patient received treatment before thyroid surgery. TCRdb re-called clones via MiXCR from the PCR reads. The sample consists of tens of thousands of clones, 14% to 15% of them appearing once. The specimen was blood. The origin of the receptors is a female donor with papillary thyroid cancer or a benign thyroid nodule (not recorded which). Some clones in this sample may be carry-over from other donors' samples.

In its sample, this clone was seen many times. V gene TRBV4-1 combines with J gene TRBJ1-2; the match to TRBD1 covers 8 bases. The V gene end was trimmed by 3 bases and the J gene end by 8 bases; junction bases not matched to a gene: 14. This CDR3 contains 16 residues. Germline V gene lookup returns CDR1 MGHRA and CDR2 YSYEKL. Here the CDR3 reads CASSHWTGRVVDGYTF. CDR3 sequence (DNA): TGCGCCAGCAGCCATTGGACAGGGCGGGTAGTCGACGGCTACACCTTC.

This clone showed up many times. The rearrangement uses TRBV15 and TRBJ1-2; D ambiguous. The germline gives CDR1 LNHNV, CDR2 YYDKDF (reference sequence). The length of the CDR3 is 16 residues. Trimming removed 0 bases at V and 2 bases at J, with 13 bases between. The CDR3 loop reads CATSRDPGQTNYGYTF. Here the CDR3 DNA reads TGTGCCACCAGCAGAGATCCCGGCCAGACCAACTATGGCTACACCTTC.

This clone was counted ten times or more. J is TRBJ1-2 and V is TRBV20-1; D is uncertain. Germline CDR1 DFQATT, CDR2 SNEGSKA (reference sequence). CDR3 length: 9 residues. The ends were cut back, 4 bases at V and 13 bases at J, with 10 bases in the middle. In DNA, the CDR3 is TGCAGTGCTATGAAGGGCCGCACCTTC. Translation: CSAMKGRTF.

This clone was seen many times. The gene calls are TRBV5-1 and TRBJ2-5; D is perhaps TRBD1 or TRBD2 (7 bases each). The germline gives CDR1 SGHRS, CDR2 YFSETQ. Trimming left V 4 bases short and J 5 bases short, with 18 bases between. This CDR3 spans 15 amino acids. The CDR3 DNA reads as TGCGCCAGCAGCAGGGGGGGACAGTCAGGGGAGACCCAGTACTTC. Its translation: CASSRGGQSGETQYF.

This sequence joins TRBV6-2 or TRBV6-3 and TRBJ1-2; D is uncertain. The CDR3 loop spans 12 amino acids. From germline, CDR1 is MNHEY and CDR2 SVGEGT. Deletions cut 0 bases from V and 7 bases from J, with 6 bases between. CDR3 loop: CASSYSRGGYTF. The CDR3 DNA follows: TGTGCCAGCAGTTACTCGAGAGGTGGCTACACCTTC.

In this sample, this clone turned up once. The chain carries TRBV9 and TRBJ1-2, with 9 nucleotides matching TRBD1. Looked up from germline, CDR1 is SGDLS and CDR2 is YYNGEE. This CDR3 spans 14 amino acids. J gave up 4 bases and V 3 bases, and 4 bases lay outside the gene matches. The CDR3 bases are TGTGCCAGCAGCGAAGGGACAGGGCTCTATGGCTACACCTTC. Amino acid sequence: CASSEGTGLYGYTF.

In this sample, this clone turned up many times. Other DNA sequences in the same sample also yield this CDR3. J is TRBJ2-1 and V is TRBV11-1, with 12 bases that match TRBD2. Germline CDR1 reads SGHAT; CDR2 reads FQDESV (reference sequence). The CDR3 contains 16 residues. The junction had 4 bases not matched to a gene; V was cut back by 7 bases and J by 0 bases. The CDR3 reads CASKSSGGASYNEQFF. The CDR3 nucleotides are TGTGCCAGCAAATCTAGCGGGGGGGCCTCCTACAATGAGCAGTTCTTC. Supplemented by reference TRBV11-1 and TRBJ2-1, the full variable domain reads EAEVAQSPRYKITEKSQAVAFWCDPISGHATLYWYRQILGQGPELLVQFQDESVVDDSQLPKDRFSAERLKGVDSTLKIQPAELGDSAMYLCASKSSGGASYNEQFFGPGTRLTVL.

This clone was seen at least ten times. The chain couples TRBV28 to TRBJ1-5; a possible D gene is TRBD1 (5 bases). The ends were cut back, 3 bases at V and 1 base at J, with 10 bases in the middle. There are 15 residues in the CDR3. CDR1 and CDR2 from the germline V gene are MDHEN and SYDVKM. CDR3 loop: CASSLREGSNQPQHF. In nucleotides, the CDR3 is TGTGCCAGCAGTTTGAGAGAGGGGAGCAATCAGCCCCAGCATTTT.

This clone showed up many times. This chain joins TRBV6-5 and TRBJ2-3; tentative D call: TRBD2 (5 bases). V lost 0 bases and J lost 2, with 9 bases in between. This CDR3 has 15 amino acids. From germline, CDR1 is MNHEY and CDR2 SVGAGI. The CDR3 nucleotides are TGTGCCAGCAGTTACTCAGCGGAGCCCACAGATACGCAGTATTTT. Translated, it gives CASSYSAEPTDTQYF.

Ten or more counts support this clone. The V gene is TRBV4-2, the J gene TRBJ2-7, with D possibly being TRBD2 (6 bases). V gave up 0 bases and J gave up 3 bases, with 15 bases separating them. CDR3 size: 16 residues. From germline, CDR1 is LGHNA and CDR2 YNFKEQ. The CDR3: CASSQDVVRGDYEQYF. The CDR3 DNA reads TGTGCCAGCAGCCAAGATGTGGTGCGGGGCGACTACGAGCAGTACTTC.

By share, this clone counts as medium-sized. This chain links TRBV24-1 with TRBJ1-2, with D perhaps TRBD1 (5 bases). Germline assignment: CDR1 KGHDR and CDR2 SFDVKD. Trimming stripped 6 bases from V and 6 bases from J, with 13 bases between. CDR3 length: 13 residues. The CDR3 sequence is CATSPGGTDGYTF. Here the CDR3 DNA reads TGTGCCACCAGTCCCGGGGGGACTGATGGCTACACCTTC.

The chain carries TRBV6-2 or TRBV6-3 and TRBJ1-1; D is uncertain. The CDR3 loop spans 15 amino acids. With 0 bases removed from V and 4 bases from J, the gap between germline ends came to 12 bases. Germline-derived CDR1 and CDR2 are MNHEY and SVGEGT. CDR3 bases: TGTGCCAGCAGTTACTCGAGGGCAGGAATCACTGAAGCTTTCTTT. This encodes CASSYSRAGITEAFF.

Ten or more counts support this clone. The J gene is TRBJ2-5, the V gene TRBV5-1, with 11 bases lining up with TRBD2. Per the germline V gene, CDR1 is SGHRS and CDR2 is YFSETQ. With V trimmed by 6 bases and J by 4 bases, 2 bases remained unmatched. The CDR3 covers 13 residues. This chain's CDR3 is CASTTSGAETQYF. Written as DNA, the CDR3 is TGCGCCAGCACGACTAGCGGGGCAGAGACCCAGTACTTC.

In this sample, this clone turned up many times. V and J are TRBV30 and TRBJ1-6; D remains ambiguous. Trimming took 2 bases from V and 6 from J, leaving 11 bases between them. There are 14 residues in the CDR3. Germline loops: CDR1 GTSNPN, CDR2 SVGIG (reference sequence). CDR3 coding DNA: TGTGCCTGGAGTAGGCCAGGCTCTAATTCACCCCTCCACTTT. This gives the protein CAWSRPGSNSPLHF.

This clone was detected ten times or more. The V and J genes are TRBV5-1 and TRBJ2-7; 7 bases match TRBD1. Germline-derived CDR1 and CDR2 are SGHRS and YFSETQ. The CDR3 totals 20 residues. V shed 2 bases, J shed 3 bases, and the junction held 23 bases outside the gene matches. CDR3 protein: CASSLGSRDRVPVVYYEQYF. The DNA for the CDR3 is TGCGCCAGCAGCTTAGGATCCCGGGACAGAGTCCCCGTCGTATACTACGAGCAGTACTTC.

For this clone: This may come from a read error, since a much larger clone is one base off. Distinct nucleotide sequences in the sample also encode this CDR3. V usage is TRBV5-6 and J usage is TRBJ2-2; 9 nucleotides match TRBD1. The ends lost 4 bases at V and 3 bases at J; junction bases unmatched: 7. CDR1 and CDR2 (germline): SGHDT, YYEEEE. The CDR3 has 16 residues. CDR3 region: CASSPDRGRDTGELFF. As DNA, the CDR3 is TGTGCCAGCAGCCCGGACAGGGGTCGGGACACCGGGGAGCTGTTTTTT.

This sequence joins TRBV6-1 and TRBJ2-3, with 8 nucleotides matching TRBD2. Germline lookup yields CDR1 MNHNS and CDR2 SASEGT. This CDR3 has 15 amino acids. V gave up 2 bases and J gave up 5 bases; unmatched junction bases: 6. This CDR3 is CASSETWLAGDTQYF. CDR3 DNA: TGTGCCAGCAGTGAAACGTGGCTAGCGGGAGATACGCAGTATTTT.